Included here is one TCR beta chain sequence, with context. The data belong to a study of blood T cell repertoires in COVID-19. Repertoires were generated with immunoSEQ multiplex PCR, while TCRdb's copy carries only in-frame clones and drops some. This sample carries about 280,000 clones, around 90% of them seen once, and the ten largest clones take just under 9.5%. This clonotype was obtained from a man younger than 35 with active or convalescent COVID-19. The sample was peripheral blood.

CDR3 in DNA: TGCGCCAGCAGCCAAACCGGAGTACGCACCTTC. This codes for CASSQTGVRTF. The chain is built from TRBV4-1 and TRBJ1-2, with D unresolved. V was clipped by 2 bases and J by 13 bases, with 11 bases between them. The germline CDR1 and CDR2 sequences are MGHRA and YSYEKL. This CDR3 region has 11 residues.